This T cell receptor beta chain was sequenced in a study of shared clonotypes between healthy human individuals. The data were produced by immunoSEQ multiplex PCR, yet TCRdb's version contains in-frame clones alone and is incomplete. The sample records some 2.4 million clones, 80% to 95% being singletons. This CDR3 has 16 amino acids. Germline assignment: CDR1 GTSNPN and CDR2 SVGIG (reference sequence). J was trimmed by 4 bases and V by 2 bases; bases with no gene match: 12. Material for sequencing was naive CD4+ T cells from PBMCs. The subset here: CD45RA+ positively selected. The J gene is TRBJ1-1, the V gene TRBV30; the match to TRBD1 covers 8 bases. This clonotype was sampled from a man in his late teens or twenties in good health. Some clones in this sample may be carry-over from other donors' samples. CDR3 coding DNA: TGTGCCTGGAGTACCGGACAGGGAATCCCGGGCACTGAAGCTTTCTTT. Its translation is CAWSTGQGIPGTEAFF. Full variable domain (rest looked up from reference TRBV30 and TRBJ1-1): SQTIHQWPATLVQPVGSPLSLECTVEGTSNPNLYWYRQAAGRGLQLLFYSVGIGQISSEVPQNLSASRPQDRQFILSSKKLLLSDSGFYLCAWSTGQGIPGTEAFFGQGTRLTVV.